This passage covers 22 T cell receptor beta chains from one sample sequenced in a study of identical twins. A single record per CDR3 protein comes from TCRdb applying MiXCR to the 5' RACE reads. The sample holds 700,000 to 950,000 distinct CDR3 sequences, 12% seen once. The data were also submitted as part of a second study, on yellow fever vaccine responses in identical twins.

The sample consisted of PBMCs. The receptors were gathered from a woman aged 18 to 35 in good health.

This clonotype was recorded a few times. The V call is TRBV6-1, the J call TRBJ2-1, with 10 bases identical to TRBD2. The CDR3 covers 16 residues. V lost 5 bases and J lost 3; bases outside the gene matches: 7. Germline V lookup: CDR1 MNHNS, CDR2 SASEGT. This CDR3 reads CASSIAGGTNYNEQFF. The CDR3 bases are TGTGCCAGCAGTATAGCGGGGGGTACCAACTACAATGAGCAGTTCTTC.

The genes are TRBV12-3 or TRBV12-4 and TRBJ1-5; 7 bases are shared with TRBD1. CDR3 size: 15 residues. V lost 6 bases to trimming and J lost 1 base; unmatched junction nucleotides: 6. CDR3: CASRSGTESNQPQHF. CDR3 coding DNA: TGTGCCAGCAGGTCCGGGACAGAGAGCAATCAGCCCCAGCATTTT.

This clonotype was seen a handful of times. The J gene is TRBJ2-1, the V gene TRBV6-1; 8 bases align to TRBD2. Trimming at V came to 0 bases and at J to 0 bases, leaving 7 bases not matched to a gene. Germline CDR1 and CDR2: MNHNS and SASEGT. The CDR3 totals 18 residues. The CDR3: CASSEALSGRGSYNEQFF. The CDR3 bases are TGTGCCAGCAGTGAAGCGCTTTCCGGGAGGGGCTCCTACAATGAGCAGTTCTTC.

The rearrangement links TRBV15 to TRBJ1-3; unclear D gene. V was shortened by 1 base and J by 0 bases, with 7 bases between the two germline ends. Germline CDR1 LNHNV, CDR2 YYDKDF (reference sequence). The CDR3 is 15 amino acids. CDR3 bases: TGTGCCACCAGCAGAGGTTTTGACTCTGGAAACACCATATATTTT. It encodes CATSRGFDSGNTIYF.

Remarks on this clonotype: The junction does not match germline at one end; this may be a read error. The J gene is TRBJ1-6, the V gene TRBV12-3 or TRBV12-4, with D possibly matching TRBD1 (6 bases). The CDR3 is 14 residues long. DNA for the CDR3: TGTGTCAGCAGTCCCGGACAGCCCCGGTACACCCTCCACTTT. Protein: CVSSPGQPRYTLHF.

The CDR3 region is CATSRGVSGGTDTQYF. CDR3 nucleotides: TGTGCCACCAGCAGAGGTGTTAGCGGAGGCACAGATACGCAGTATTTT. V usage is TRBV15 and J usage is TRBJ2-3, with D maybe TRBD2 (6 bases). CDR1 is LNHNV, CDR2 YYDKDF, per germline (reference sequence). The CDR3 length is 16 residues. Between the trimmed V and J ends, which lost 1 base and 1 base, there was a span of 12 bases.

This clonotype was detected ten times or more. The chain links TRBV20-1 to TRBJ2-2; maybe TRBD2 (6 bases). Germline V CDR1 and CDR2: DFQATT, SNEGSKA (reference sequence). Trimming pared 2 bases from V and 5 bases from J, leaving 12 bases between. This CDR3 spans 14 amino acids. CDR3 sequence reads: CSARRIGLTGELFF. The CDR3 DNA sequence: TGCAGTGCTAGACGAATCGGACTAACCGGGGAGCTGTTTTTT.

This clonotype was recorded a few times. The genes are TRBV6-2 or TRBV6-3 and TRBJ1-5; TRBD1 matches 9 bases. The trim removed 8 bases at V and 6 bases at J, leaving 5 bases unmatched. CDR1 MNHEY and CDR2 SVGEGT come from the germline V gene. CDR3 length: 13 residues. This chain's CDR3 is CASQGQGGQPQHF. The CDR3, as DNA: TGTGCCAGCCAGGGACAGGGCGGTCAGCCCCAGCATTTT.

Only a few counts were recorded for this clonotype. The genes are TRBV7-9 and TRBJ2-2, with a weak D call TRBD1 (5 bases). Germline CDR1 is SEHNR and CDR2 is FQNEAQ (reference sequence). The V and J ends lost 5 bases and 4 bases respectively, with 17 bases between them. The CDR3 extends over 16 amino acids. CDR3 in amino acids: CASSPRSRASTGELFF. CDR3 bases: TGTGCCAGCAGCCCCAGGTCCAGGGCTAGCACCGGGGAGCTGTTTTTT.

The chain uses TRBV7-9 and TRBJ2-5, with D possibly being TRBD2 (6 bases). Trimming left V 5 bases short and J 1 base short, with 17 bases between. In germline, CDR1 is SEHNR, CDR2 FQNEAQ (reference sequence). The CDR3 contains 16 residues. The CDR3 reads CASSKSRYSGQETQYF. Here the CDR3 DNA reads TGTGCCAGCAGCAAAAGCCGGTATAGCGGCCAAGAGACCCAGTACTTC.

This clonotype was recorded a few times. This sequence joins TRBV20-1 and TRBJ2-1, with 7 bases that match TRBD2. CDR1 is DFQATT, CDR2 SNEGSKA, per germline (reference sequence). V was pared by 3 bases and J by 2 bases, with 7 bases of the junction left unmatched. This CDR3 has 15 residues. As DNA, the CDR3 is TGCAGTGCTAGGCTACGGACTAGTGCCTACAATGAGCAGTTCTTC. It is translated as CSARLRTSAYNEQFF.

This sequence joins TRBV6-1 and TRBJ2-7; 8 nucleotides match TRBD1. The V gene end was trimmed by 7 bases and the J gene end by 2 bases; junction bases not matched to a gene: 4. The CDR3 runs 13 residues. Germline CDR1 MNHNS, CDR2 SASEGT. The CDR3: CASKDREAYEQYV. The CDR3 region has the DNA TGTGCCAGCAAGGACAGGGAGGCCTACGAGCAGTACGTC.

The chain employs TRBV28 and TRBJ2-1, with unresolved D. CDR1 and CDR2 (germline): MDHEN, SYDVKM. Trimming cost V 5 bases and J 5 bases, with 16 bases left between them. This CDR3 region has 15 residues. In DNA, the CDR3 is TGTGCCAGCAGTGTGGTTGCAAGTGGTCACAATGAGCAGTTCTTC. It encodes CASSVVASGHNEQFF.

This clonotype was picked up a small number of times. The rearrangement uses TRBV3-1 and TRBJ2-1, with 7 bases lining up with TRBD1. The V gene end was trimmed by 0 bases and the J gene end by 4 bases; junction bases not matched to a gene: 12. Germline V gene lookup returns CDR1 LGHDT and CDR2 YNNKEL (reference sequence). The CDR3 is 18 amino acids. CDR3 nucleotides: TGTGCCAGCAGCCAAGATGGGCAGGGGGTTCGGCTATACAATGAGCAGTTCTTC. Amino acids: CASSQDGQGVRLYNEQFF.

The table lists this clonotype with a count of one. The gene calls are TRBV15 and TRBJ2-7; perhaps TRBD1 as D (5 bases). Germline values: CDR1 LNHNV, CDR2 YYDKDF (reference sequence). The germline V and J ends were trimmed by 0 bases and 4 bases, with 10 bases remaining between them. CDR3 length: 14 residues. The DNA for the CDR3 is TGTGCCACCAGCAGAGATAGACAGACATACGAGCAGTACTTC. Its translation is CATSRDRQTYEQYF.

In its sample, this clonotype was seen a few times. The CDR3: CASPPGFDEQFF. The CDR3 coding sequence is TGTGCCAGCCCGCCGGGGTTCGATGAGCAGTTCTTC. The chain recombines TRBV6-1 with TRBJ2-1; D might be TRBD2 (5 bases). The CDR3 loop spans 12 amino acids. The germline gives CDR1 MNHNS, CDR2 SASEGT. Trimming cost V 8 bases and J 8 bases, with 13 bases left between them.

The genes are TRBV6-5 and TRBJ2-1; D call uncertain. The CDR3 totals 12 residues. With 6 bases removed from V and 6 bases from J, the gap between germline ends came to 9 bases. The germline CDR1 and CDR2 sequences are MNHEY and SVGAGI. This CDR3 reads CASSRAFNEQFF. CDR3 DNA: TGTGCCAGCAGCCGGGCTTTCAATGAGCAGTTCTTC.

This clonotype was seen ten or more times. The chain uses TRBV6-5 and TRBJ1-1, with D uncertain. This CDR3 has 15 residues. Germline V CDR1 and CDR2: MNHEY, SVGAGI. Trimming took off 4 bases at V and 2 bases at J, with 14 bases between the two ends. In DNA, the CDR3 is TGTGCCAGCAGTTCTCTGGTAATGTTCAACACTGAAGCTTTCTTT. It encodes CASSSLVMFNTEAFF.

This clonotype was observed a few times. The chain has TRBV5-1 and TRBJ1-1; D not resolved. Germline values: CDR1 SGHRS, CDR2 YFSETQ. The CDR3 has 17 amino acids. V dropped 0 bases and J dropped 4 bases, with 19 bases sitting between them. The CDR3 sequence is CASSLDRTRATGTEAFF. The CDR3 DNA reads TGCGCCAGCAGCTTGGATCGTACCCGGGCAACTGGCACTGAAGCTTTCTTT.

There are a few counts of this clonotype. The CDR3 sequence: CASSQVAGTTFYEQYF. CDR3 nucleotides: TGTGCCAGCAGCCAAGTTGCCGGGACTACCTTCTACGAGCAGTACTTC. The chain combines TRBV3-1 with TRBJ2-7; 7 bases are a match to TRBD2. CDR3 length: 16 amino acids. With 1 base clipped from V and 3 bases from J, the junction kept 9 bases outside the gene matches. The germline V gene has CDR1 LGHDT and CDR2 YNNKEL (reference sequence).

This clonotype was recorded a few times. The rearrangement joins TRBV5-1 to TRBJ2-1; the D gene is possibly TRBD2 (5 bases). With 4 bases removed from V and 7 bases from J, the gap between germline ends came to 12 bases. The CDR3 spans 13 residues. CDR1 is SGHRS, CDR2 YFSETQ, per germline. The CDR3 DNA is TGCGCCAGCAGCACCCAGACGGGGAATGAGCAGTTCTTC. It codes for CASSTQTGNEQFF.

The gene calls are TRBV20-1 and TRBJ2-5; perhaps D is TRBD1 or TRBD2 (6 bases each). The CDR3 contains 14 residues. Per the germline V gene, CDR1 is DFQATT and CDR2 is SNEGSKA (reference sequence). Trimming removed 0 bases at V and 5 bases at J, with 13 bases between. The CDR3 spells CSARDGRGEETQYF. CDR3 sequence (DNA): TGCAGTGCTAGAGATGGAAGGGGGGAGGAGACCCAGTACTTC.